Given below is one T cell receptor beta chain in context. This clonotype was recorded many times. Its antigen remains undetermined. Per-nucleotide qualities are absent, and no much larger clonotype sits a single base away. The label giving this sample's time point can be read as: newly diagnosed GD, antithyroid drugs for less than 3 months. For both TCR sequencing and RNA sequencing, RNA was extracted from PBMCs using TRIzol. The diagnosis of Graves' disease followed American Thyroid Association guidelines. Patients for the study were recruited at an endocrinology department in Xi'an, China. From each patient, 8 to 10 milliliters of peripheral blood was collected into an EDTA anticoagulant tube. Ficoll Paque Plus density gradient separation was used to isolate PBMCs, and no additional T cell sorting was done. An Agilent 2100 Bioanalyzer and agarose gel were used to assess RNA quality, and a NanoDrop 2000 was used to measure RNA concentration.

CDR1 MNHEY and CDR2 SVGAGI were looked up in the germline V gene. Inclusive of the bounding cysteine and phenylalanine, the CDR3 is 17 residues long. The entry retains the CDR3 DNA only, 51 bases that are in frame from base 1. For this chain, trimming is 0 bases at the V end and 2 bases at the J end, and the number of junction bases without a gene match is 4. Library creation used multiplex PCR. TCRdb names Illumina HiSeq 4000 as the instrument used. TCR beta libraries were built with iRepertoire HTBI primers and Arm-PCR amplification of CDR3 regions. PCR products were gel purified before sequencing. The original methods were these. Across samples, around 58 TRBV and 13 to 15 TRBJ segments were identified and used for gene usage analysis of CDR3 amino acid clonotypes. COPE and FqMerger were used to merge the filtered high-quality paired reads into contigs. BLAST was used to align contigs to IMGT TRBV, TRBD and TRBJ reference genes, and CDR3 was defined according to IMGT. Any clonotype with a frequency above 0.1% was classified as a highly expanded clone. Repertoire diversity was measured by Shannon entropy, and V-J evenness by the Gini coefficient. A clonotype found in more than one individual was treated as public. TCRdb redid the processing of the public reads, applying fastp at Q25 and MiXCR, and retained in-frame beta chains. Under each unique CDR3 protein, matching rows form one entry showing the most common genes and DNA. The V and J calls here are based on TCRdb, not the publication. In all, the sample holds hundreds of thousands of distinct CDR3 sequences, and approximately 15% of those were seen once. The ten largest make up approximately 7.8% of the sample.

This entry is derived from a study of regulatory T cells in long-lasting Graves disease listed by TCRdb under 2021. With regard to the full study: Antithyroid drugs had been taken for less than 3 months by newly diagnosed Graves' disease patients. A total of around 35 samples underwent TCR sequencing: around 13 from persistent and roughly 20 from newly diagnosed Graves' disease patients. The study was conducted in China and was registered as a clinical trial. This study used TCR sequencing and RNA sequencing of peripheral blood to compare persistent Graves' disease patients against newly diagnosed Graves' disease patients.

The investigation overall reported the following: Patients with persistent disease shared more public clonotypes (around 2,500) than newly diagnosed patients did (roughly 970). The authors acknowledged the small sample size as a limitation that may reduce accuracy. Preferential use of TRBV28, TRBJ1-2 and TRBJ2-5 was observed in persistent disease, whereas TRBV20-1 and TRBJ2-1 were favored in newly diagnosed disease. Only peripheral blood was studied, because thyroid tissue, the primary lesion, was inaccessible. Lower TCR Shannon entropy and fewer highly expanded clones were observed in persistent Graves' disease patients than in newly diagnosed patients, which suggested clonal expansion. Sequencing and analysis were restricted to the TCR beta chain.

These data were also filed under a second study, of T cells in Graves' hyperthyroidism and ophthalmopathy. The second publication reports: A patient counted as having stable Graves' hyperthyroidism if no progression to ophthalmopathy occurred over 18 months of follow-up. The hyperthyroidism patients were between 18 and 65 years old and newly diagnosed, with a disease duration of less than 2 months. Any patient with an uncontrolled infection, another autoimmune disease, pregnancy or lactation was excluded. Clinical symptoms, serum thyroxine and TRAb, thyroid ultrasound, and orbital computed tomography formed the basis for the diagnoses. For the first round of RT-PCR on the TCR CDR3, the HTBI primer set was used together with the Qiagen OneStep RT-PCR kit. Most expanded thyroid clonotypes (frequency above 0.001) were also found in blood, which suggests that blood repertoires may mirror thyroid immune responses. A 13 V-J signature model separated ophthalmopathy from stable hyperthyroidism, with roughly 88% sensitivity and roughly 81% specificity in cross-validation and 80%/75% in testing. In validation, the model predicted progression to ophthalmopathy a median of roughly 6.1 months before onset, with over 55% sensitivity and roughly 72% specificity. TCR V-J signatures able to tell the groups apart were searched for in a discovery cohort of approximately 95 patients, of whom roughly 42 had Graves' ophthalmopathy and around 57 had stable Graves' hyperthyroidism. Prospective prediction of ophthalmopathy was tested in an independent validation cohort of about 19 hyperthyroidism patients and 17 patients who later progressed to ophthalmopathy. The 100 discovery patients were randomly divided into training and test sets at a 7:3 ratio. In addition, the study compared T-cell repertoires in thyroid tissue and in blood from over 5 Graves' hyperthyroidism patients. After blood sampling, hyperthyroidism patients were treated with methimazole at a starting dose of 30 mg daily, and ophthalmopathy patients were treated with high-dose intravenous methylprednisolone. The libraries were constructed in a second round of multiplex PCR and then size-selected and purified. Libraries were sequenced paired-end with 100 bp reads on an Illumina HiSeq2000. SOAPnuke was used to process the raw data, removing reads that contained adapters or uncalled bases, had a mean Phred below 15, or lacked an exact match to the constant primer or identifier. High-quality paired reads were merged using COPE v1.2.5, and each unique nucleotide sequence was defined as a clonotype. MiTCR v1.1 was used to align clonotypes to the IMGT TRBV, TRBD and TRBJ reference segments. Analysis was restricted to V-J combinations with a frequency above 0.0001, which covered roughly 99% of repertoires. A TCS score was defined as the ratio of F50 (clonal expansion) to E x V (chaos), with BLOSUM62-based TCRdist applied between CDR3 peptides within each V-J. Welch's t-statistics and random forest reduced around 550 V-J features to 13, which were used in a naive Bayes classifier (R e1071). No statistical method was used to fix the sample size in advance, and group allocation was not hidden from the investigators. According to the paper, TCR Vbeta CDR3 sequencing was carried out on over 130 peripheral blood samples, which came from 40 to 45 ophthalmopathy, around 75 hyperthyroidism and approximately 17 progressor patients.

This sequence was found in a middle-aged woman with Graves disease. Donor details come from another sample of the same person, matched by shared clones. Sequencing was performed on peripheral blood mononuclear cells (PBMCs), taken at new diagnosis, from a patient treated with antithyroid drugs. The chain was built from TRBV6-5 and TRBJ1-5; the central 10 bases match TRBD1. The DNA is as follows: TGTGCCAGCAGTTACTCGTTCGGGACAGGGGGCAATCAGCCCCAGCATTTT. Its translation reads: CASSYSFGTGGNQPQHF.